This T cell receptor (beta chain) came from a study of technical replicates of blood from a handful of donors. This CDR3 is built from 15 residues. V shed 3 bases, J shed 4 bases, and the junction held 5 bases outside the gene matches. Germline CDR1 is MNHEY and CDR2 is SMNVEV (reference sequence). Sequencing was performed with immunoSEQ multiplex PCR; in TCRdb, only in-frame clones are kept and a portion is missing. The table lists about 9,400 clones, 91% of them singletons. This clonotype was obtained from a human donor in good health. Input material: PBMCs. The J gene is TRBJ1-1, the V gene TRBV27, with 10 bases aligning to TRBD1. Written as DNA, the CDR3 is TGTGCCAGCAGTTTGGAGACAGGGGGCTCCACTGAAGCTTTCTTT. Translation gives CASSLETGGSTEAFF.